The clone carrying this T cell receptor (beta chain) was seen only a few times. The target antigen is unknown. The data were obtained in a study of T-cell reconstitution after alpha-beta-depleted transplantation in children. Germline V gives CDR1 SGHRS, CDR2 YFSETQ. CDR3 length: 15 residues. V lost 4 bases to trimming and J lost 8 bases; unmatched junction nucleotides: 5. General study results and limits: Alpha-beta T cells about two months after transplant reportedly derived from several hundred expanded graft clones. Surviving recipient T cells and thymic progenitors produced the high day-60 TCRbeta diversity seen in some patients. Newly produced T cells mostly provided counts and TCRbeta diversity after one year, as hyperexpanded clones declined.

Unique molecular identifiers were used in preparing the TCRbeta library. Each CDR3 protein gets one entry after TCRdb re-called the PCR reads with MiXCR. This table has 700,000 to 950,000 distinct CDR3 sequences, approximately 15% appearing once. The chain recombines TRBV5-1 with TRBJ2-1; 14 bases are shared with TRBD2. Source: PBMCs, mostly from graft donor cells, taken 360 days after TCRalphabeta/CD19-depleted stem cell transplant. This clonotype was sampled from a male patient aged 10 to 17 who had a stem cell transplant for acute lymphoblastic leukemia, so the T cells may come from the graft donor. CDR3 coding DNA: TGCGCCAGCAGCGCGGGACTAGCGGGAGAGGATGAGCAGTTCTTC. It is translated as CASSAGLAGEDEQFF.